This entry lists 5 T cell receptor beta chains sequenced from one sample in a study of T cells in Graves' hyperthyroidism and ophthalmopathy. The CDR3 regions of TCR beta were amplified from RNA transcripts. Initially, a first-round RT-PCR of the TCR CDR3 employed the HTBI primer set. TCRdb reanalysed the multiplex PCR reads using MiXCR and keeps one entry per CDR3 protein. The repertoire holds over 250,000 distinct CDR3 sequences, with about 20% as singletons. The sample taken for sequencing was blood. The origin of the receptors is a young man with Graves' ophthalmopathy.

This clonotype was seen ten or more times. The V call is TRBV12-3 or TRBV12-4, the J call TRBJ1-2, with no clear D. This CDR3 contains 13 residues. The germline V and J ends were trimmed by 6 bases and 0 bases, with 8 bases remaining between them. In DNA form, the CDR3 reads TGTGCCAGCAGCCCAATGACTAACTATGGCTACACCTTC. Translated, it gives CASSPMTNYGYTF.

This clonotype was counted between two and nine times. The CDR3 loop is CASSFSGRNTFF. DNA for the CDR3: TGTGCCAGCAGCTTTAGCGGGAGGAACACGTTCTTC. The chain has TRBV7-9 and TRBJ2-1; 10 positions agree with TRBD2. V was clipped by 3 bases and J by 15 bases; unmatched bases: 5. This CDR3 is built from 12 residues. Germline CDR1 and CDR2: SEHNR and FQNEAQ (reference sequence).

The table lists this clonotype with many counts. This sequence joins TRBV27 and TRBJ2-2, with D tentatively TRBD1 (6 bases). Germline V lookup: CDR1 MNHEY, CDR2 SMNVEV (reference sequence). Trimming removed 2 bases from V and 1 base from J, with 8 bases in between. The CDR3 has 15 amino acids. The CDR3 DNA is TGTGCCAGCAGTTTAGCCAGGGGGAACACCGGGGAGCTGTTTTTT. Translating it yields CASSLARGNTGELFF.

This clonotype was recorded a few times. The chain carries TRBV4-2 and TRBJ2-1; D unresolved. Trimming cost V 0 bases and J 7 bases, with 10 bases left between them. Germline V gene sequence: CDR1 LGHNA, CDR2 YNFKEQ. The length of the CDR3 is 14 residues. The CDR3 sequence is CASSQDQTFNEQFF. CDR3 DNA: TGTGCCAGCAGCCAAGATCAGACTTTTAATGAGCAGTTCTTC.

J is TRBJ2-7 and V is TRBV5-1; 9 bases are a match to TRBD1. The germline V gene encodes CDR1 SGHRS and CDR2 YFSETQ. The CDR3 extends over 18 amino acids. Trimming cost V 1 base and J 0 bases; bases outside gene matches: 11. CDR3 DNA: TGCGCCAGCAGCTTGACAGGGGGCCGGCCCCTGAGCTCCTACGAGCAGTACTTC. It specifies CASSLTGGRPLSSYEQYF.